Below are 5 T cell receptor beta chains sequenced from a single sample in a study of post-analysis software for immune sequencing data. Antigens for these TCRs are unknown. General study findings and limits: The study found TRBV5-6, TRBV5-1 and TRBV20-1 among about five TRBV segments more frequent in patients than controls.

Presence of unique molecular identifiers characterized the TCR beta cDNA libraries. TCRdb re-analysed the PCR reads in MiXCR, keeping a single row per CDR3 protein. The sample contains about 500,000 distinct CDR3 sequences, less than 45% of which appear only once. The specimen sequenced was blood. Source of these receptors: a girl under 18 with multiple sclerosis.

The gene calls are TRBV10-3 and TRBJ2-5, with 7 bases matching TRBD2. The CDR3 runs 15 residues. Per germline, CDR1 ENHRY and CDR2 SYGVKD. V trimming: 5 bases; J trimming: 5 bases; junction bases outside the gene matches: 11. Here the CDR3 reads CAISTTSEAGETQYF. As DNA, the CDR3 is TGTGCCATCAGTACCACTAGCGAAGCTGGGGAGACCCAGTACTTC.

This chain links TRBV18 with TRBJ1-2; TRBD1 matches at 9 bases. V shed 2 bases and J 7 bases; nucleotides not matched to a gene: 2. Per germline, CDR1 KGHSH and CDR2 LQKENI. This CDR3 region has 13 residues. The CDR3, as DNA: TGTGCCAGCTCACCAGGGACAGGGATTGGCTACACCTTC. It specifies CASSPGTGIGYTF.

The chain has TRBV6-2 or TRBV6-3 and TRBJ2-5, with D possibly called TRBD1 or TRBD2 (6 bases each). The end of the DNA is better explained by TRBJ2-7, so the J call may be wrong. The CDR3 has 17 amino acids. Germline loops: CDR1 MNHEY, CDR2 SVGEGT. The CDR3 DNA reads TGTGCCAGCAGTTACTCTGTCGCCGGAGGGGGGTCCTACGAGCAGTACTTC. It codes for CASSYSVAGGGSYEQYF.

The chain has TRBV12-3 or TRBV12-4 and TRBJ2-5; 10 bases align to TRBD2. The CDR3 length is 15 residues. J gave up 11 bases and V 6 bases, and 15 bases lay outside the gene matches. CDR3 residues: CASRNLAGEVNEQYF. CDR3 nucleotide sequence: TGTGCCAGCAGAAATCTAGCGGGAGAGGTAAATGAGCAGTACTTC.

The chain links TRBV3-1 to TRBJ2-2; 7 bases are a match to TRBD2. Per germline, CDR1 LGHDT and CDR2 YNNKEL (reference sequence). Trimming took 0 bases from V and 0 from J; bases not matched to a gene: 10. The CDR3 spans 19 residues. CDR3: CASSQDKRTGLSNTGELFF. In DNA form, the CDR3 reads TGTGCCAGCAGCCAAGACAAGAGGACGGGACTATCGAACACCGGGGAGCTGTTTTTT.